This is a list of T cell receptor beta chains from one sample in a study of cytomegalovirus exposure and HLA in healthy donors. Produced via immunoSEQ multiplex PCR; TCRdb's table is partial and in-frame only. The sample carries about 140,000 clones, 75% recorded once. The source material was PBMCs. All receptors derive from a man aged 35 to 55 in good health and CMV-seronegative. Each CDR3 is given with its conserved first and last residue. A D gene is named only where the DNA matches it firmly. Clone size is given for some rows only: seen once, a few or many times, or a class if the clone is expanded.

cdr3_nt	cdr3_aa	clone_size	v_call	d_call	cdr3_length	j_call
TGTGCCAGCAGTGACAACAGGGGAGGAGGCACCGGGGAGCTGTTTTTT	CASSDNRGGGTGELFF	.	TRBV6-4	.	16	TRBJ2-2
TGTGCCAGCAGCCTCTCGACAGGAAAAGAGACCCAGTACTTC	CASSLSTGKETQYF	.	TRBV11-3	.	14	TRBJ2-5
TGTGCCAGCAGCGCACAGGGGGTGGATTCACCCCTCCACTTT	CASSAQGVDSPLHF	.	TRBV7-3	TRBD1	14	TRBJ1-6
TGTGCCAGCAGCTTAACCGGGACAGGGTGGCGAAAACTGTTTTTT	CASSLTGTGWRKLFF	.	TRBV11-2	TRBD1	15	TRBJ1-4
TGTGCCAGCTCACCAATTTCTGCGGGGGCCGGGGTCTACGAGCAGTACTTC	CASSPISAGAGVYEQYF	.	TRBV18	.	17	TRBJ2-7
TGCGCCAGCAGCCAAGATGCGGGACTAGCGGGGACTAGCACAGATACGCAGTATTTT	CASSQDAGLAGTSTDTQYF	.	TRBV4-1	TRBD2	19	TRBJ2-3
TGTGCCAGCAGTGAATGGGTAGGGGCACCAGGAAGAGGCGGTAGCGGGGGGGCCCGGGATACGCAGTATTTT	CASSEWVGAPGRGGSGGARDTQYF	.	TRBV2	TRBD2	24	TRBJ2-3
TGTGCCAGCATGGGACTTCGTTACACCTACGAGCAGTACTTC	CASMGLRYTYEQYF	once	TRBV28	.	14	TRBJ2-7
TGCAGTGTTGGGACAGACTACGAGCAGTACTTC	CSVGTDYEQYF	.	TRBV20-1	TRBD1	11	TRBJ2-7
TGCGCCAGCAGCTTCACTGGGAGTAGCACTGAAGCTTTCTTT	CASSFTGSSTEAFF	few	TRBV4-3	.	14	TRBJ1-1
TGTGCCAGTAGTTCGCGCCTCGGCCTACCGGGAAGCACAGATACGCAGTATTTT	CASSSRLGLPGSTDTQYF	.	TRBV19	.	18	TRBJ2-3
TGTGCCAGCAGTTACTCGAGTCCCGGGGCCAACGTCCTGACTTTC	CASSYSSPGANVLTF	.	TRBV6-5	.	15	TRBJ2-6
TGTGCCAGCAGTTACTCGGGACAGGGCAGCTCACCCCTCCACTTT	CASSYSGQGSSPLHF	.	TRBV6-6	TRBD1	15	TRBJ1-6
TGTGCCAGCAGCTCACTAGCGGGGGGTAAAAATGAGCAGTTCTTC	CASSSLAGGKNEQFF	.	TRBV7-8	TRBD2	15	TRBJ2-1
TGTGCCAGCAGCCCATATAACAGGGGAGGAGGCTACACCTTC	CASSPYNRGGGYTF	.	TRBV7-3	TRBD1	14	TRBJ1-2
TGTGCCAGCAGTTTCCCAACAGGGTCCAACTATGGCTACACCTTC	CASSFPTGSNYGYTF	.	TRBV28	.	15	TRBJ1-2
TGTGCCAGTAAGAGGAATGTAGACTATGGCTACACCTTC	CASKRNVDYGYTF	once	TRBV19	.	13	TRBJ1-2
TGTGCCAGCAGTTTCGCGGGGGGGGCGGGGGCCAACGTCCTGACTTTC	CASSFAGGAGANVLTF	.	TRBV28	TRBD2	16	TRBJ2-6
TGTGCCAGCAGCCAAGGGACAGGATATGGCTACACCTTT	CASSQGTGYGYTF	.	TRBV7-6	TRBD1	13	TRBJ1-2
TGTGCCAGCAGTTACTCGATCAGGGGGAACTATGGCTACACCTTC	CASSYSIRGNYGYTF	.	TRBV6-5	TRBD1	15	TRBJ1-2
TGTGCCAGCAGTTATACAGGGGACACTGAAGCTTTCTTT	CASSYTGDTEAFF	few	TRBV7-9	TRBD1	13	TRBJ1-1
TGTGCCAGCAGTGAACGGGACAGTTCTAATGAAAAACTGTTTTTT	CASSERDSSNEKLFF	few	TRBV2	TRBD1	15	TRBJ1-4
TGTGCCAGCAGTCTAGGGGGGACAGGGGAAATTGAAGCTTTCTTT	CASSLGGTGEIEAFF	.	TRBV28	TRBD1	15	TRBJ1-1
TGTGCCAGCAGCGTAGGGGGACAGGGCGGTGGGGCCCAGTACTTC	CASSVGGQGGGAQYF	.	TRBV9	TRBD1	15	TRBJ2-5
TGTGCCAGCAGCCCGAGGGGGGGTAAGAATGAGCAGTTCTTC	CASSPRGGKNEQFF	.	TRBV7-6	.	14	TRBJ2-1
TGTGCCAGCTCACTAGGACAAAATATCTCGGGTCAGCCCCAGCATTTT	CASSLGQNISGQPQHF	.	TRBV18	.	16	TRBJ1-5
TGTGCCAGCAGTCTGAATACTGGACAGGCTCACTACGAGCAGTACTTC	CASSLNTGQAHYEQYF	.	TRBV14	TRBD1	16	TRBJ2-7
TGCAGCGTTGAAGATACCTTGGACAACCCCTACGAGCAGTACTTC	CSVEDTLDNPYEQYF	.	TRBV29-1	.	15	TRBJ2-7
TGTGCCATCAGCCACGGGGGTCTCGCTGAGCAGTTCTTC	CAISHGGLAEQFF	.	TRBV10-3	.	13	TRBJ2-1
TGTGCCAGTAGTACACTCCGGGACAGGGATTTCGCTGAAGCTTTCTTT	CASSTLRDRDFAEAFF	.	TRBV19	TRBD1	16	TRBJ1-1
TGTGCCAGCAGCGTAGAGGGACAGGGGAACACTGAAGCTTTCTTT	CASSVEGQGNTEAFF	.	TRBV9	TRBD1	15	TRBJ1-1
TGTGCCAGCAGTTTAGGGCAGGGAGGGAAGGTGCAGTACTTC	CASSLGQGGKVQYF	once	TRBV28	TRBD2	14	TRBJ2-7
TGCGCCAGCAGCCAATCCCCGGACAGCAGAGGAAAACTGTTTTTT	CASSQSPDSRGKLFF	once	TRBV4-1	.	15	TRBJ1-4
TGTGCCAGCAGTTTATTAGGAGACAGCGCCTACGAGCAGTACTTC	CASSLLGDSAYEQYF	.	TRBV27	.	15	TRBJ2-7
TGTGCCAGCAGTCCGGGCACTGAAGCTTTCTTT	CASSPGTEAFF	once	TRBV6-1	.	11	TRBJ1-1
TGTGCCAGTAGCGACAGGGTGGGAAGACTAAAGACTGAAGCTTTCTTT	CASSDRVGRLKTEAFF	few	TRBV19	TRBD1	16	TRBJ1-1